The entry below describes one T cell receptor beta chain. This entry is derived from a study of cytomegalovirus exposure and HLA in healthy donors. Use of 60 Vbeta and 13 Jbeta primers characterized the PCR. The repertoire was sequenced with immunoSEQ multiplex PCR; TCRdb's copy has only in-frame clones and lacks some. The data show 150,000 to 200,000 clones, roughly 85% seen once. CDR1 SNHLY and CDR2 FYNNEI come from the germline V gene. V lost 6 bases and J 3 bases, leaving 12 bases between the germline ends. The CDR3 runs to 14 residues. V and J are TRBV2 and TRBJ1-5; the D is unclear. The material sequenced was PBMCs. This TCR came from a woman aged 45 to 65 in good health and CMV-seronegative. CDR3 sequence (DNA): TGTGCCAGCAGGGGCATTTCAAACAATCAGCCCCAGCATTTT. As protein: CASRGISNNQPQHF.